The entry below gives a single T cell receptor beta chain sequence along with its context. Its antigen is still unknown. After removal of 1 base from V and 8 bases from J, the junction contained 8 bases not matched to a gene. Germline CDR1 is SEHNR and CDR2 is FQNEAQ (reference sequence). CDR3 size: 16 residues. This was the immunoSEQ v3 assay. Sequencing depth was some 2 million read pairs for survey level, about 5-6.5 million for deep. TCRdb keeps only in-frame clones here, not all; method: immunoSEQ multiplex PCR. The data show some 90,000 clones, 55% to 75% seen once. These data come from a study of TIL therapy for anti-PD-1-resistant metastatic lung cancer. In the study overall: By whole-exome sequencing, median non-synonymous tumor mutation burden was more than 1.2 mutations per megabase.

Study observations and caveats: Many TIL product clones were absent from baseline tumor, suggesting clonal contraction.

Time point described: pre-treatment sample, taken before nivolumab and TIL therapy. Most excised metastases sampled were pleural nodules or supraclavicular lymph nodes. Patients were adults with stage 4 NSCLC. The specimen was tumor tissue, collected at baseline. The chain uses TRBV7-9 and TRBJ2-1; 10 bases line up with TRBD2. This TCR was sampled from a person aged 30 to 80 with non-small cell lung cancer. The CDR3 protein is CASSLVTGTSAHEQFF. The DNA for the CDR3 is TGTGCCAGCAGCTTAGTTACCGGGACTAGCGCCCATGAGCAGTTCTTC.